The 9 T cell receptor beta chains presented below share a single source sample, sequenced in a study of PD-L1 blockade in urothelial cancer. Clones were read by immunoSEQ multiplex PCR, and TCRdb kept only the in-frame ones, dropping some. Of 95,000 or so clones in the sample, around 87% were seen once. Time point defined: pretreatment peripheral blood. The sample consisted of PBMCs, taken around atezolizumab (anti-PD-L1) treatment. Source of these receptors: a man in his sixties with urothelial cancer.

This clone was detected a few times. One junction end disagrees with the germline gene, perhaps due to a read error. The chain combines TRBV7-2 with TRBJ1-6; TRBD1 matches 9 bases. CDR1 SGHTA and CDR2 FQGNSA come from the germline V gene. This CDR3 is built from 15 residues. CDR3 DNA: TGTGCCAGCAACTTACAGGGGGCTATCTATTCACCCCTCCACTTT. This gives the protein CASNLQGAIYSPLHF.

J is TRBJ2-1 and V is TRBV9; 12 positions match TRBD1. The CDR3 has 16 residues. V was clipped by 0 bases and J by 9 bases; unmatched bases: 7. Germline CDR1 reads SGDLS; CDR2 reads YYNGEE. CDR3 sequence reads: CASSVAGQGAKGEQFF. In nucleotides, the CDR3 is TGTGCCAGCAGCGTAGCGGGACAGGGGGCGAAAGGTGAGCAGTTCTTC. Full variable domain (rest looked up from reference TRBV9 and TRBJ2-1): DSGVTQTPKHLITATGQRVTLRCSPRSGDLSVYWYQQSLDQGLQFLIQYYNGEERAKGNILERFSAQQFPDLHSELNLSSLELGDSALYFCASSVAGQGAKGEQFFGPGTRLTVL.

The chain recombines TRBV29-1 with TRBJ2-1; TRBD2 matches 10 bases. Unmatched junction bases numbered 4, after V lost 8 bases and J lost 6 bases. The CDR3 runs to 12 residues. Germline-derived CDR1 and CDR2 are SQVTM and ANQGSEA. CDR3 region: CSPTSGTNEQFF. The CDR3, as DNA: TGCAGCCCCACTAGCGGGACCAATGAGCAGTTCTTC.

The CDR3 sequence is CASSLALGGGYNEQFF. The CDR3 DNA follows: TGTGCCAGCAGCTTGGCTTTGGGAGGGGGTTACAATGAGCAGTTCTTC. This chain joins TRBV5-6 and TRBJ2-1; D is possibly TRBD2 (7 bases). The CDR3 has 16 residues. Germline loops: CDR1 SGHDT, CDR2 YYEEEE. Trimming removed 0 bases at V and 4 bases at J, with 14 bases between.

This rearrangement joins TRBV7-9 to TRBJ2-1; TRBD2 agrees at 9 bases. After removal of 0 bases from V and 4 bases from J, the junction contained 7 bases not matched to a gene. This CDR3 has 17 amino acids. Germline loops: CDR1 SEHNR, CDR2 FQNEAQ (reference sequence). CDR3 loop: CASSLALLAGKYNEQFF. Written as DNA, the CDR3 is TGTGCCAGCAGCTTAGCGCTCCTAGCGGGAAAATACAATGAGCAGTTCTTC.

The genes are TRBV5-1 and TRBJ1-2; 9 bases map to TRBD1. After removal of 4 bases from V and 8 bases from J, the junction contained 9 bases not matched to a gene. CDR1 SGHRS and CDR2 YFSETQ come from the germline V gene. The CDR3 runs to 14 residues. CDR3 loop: CASSGEDRGKGYTF. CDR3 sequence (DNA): TGCGCCAGCAGCGGAGAGGACAGGGGAAAAGGCTACACCTTC.

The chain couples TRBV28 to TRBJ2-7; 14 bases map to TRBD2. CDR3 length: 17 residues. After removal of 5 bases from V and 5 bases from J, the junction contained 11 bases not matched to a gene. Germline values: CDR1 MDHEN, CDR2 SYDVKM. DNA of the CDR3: TGTGCCAGCAGTAAGAGACTAGCGGGAGGGCCTAACAACGAGCAGTACTTC. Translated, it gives CASSKRLAGGPNNEQYF. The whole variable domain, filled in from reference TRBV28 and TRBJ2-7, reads DVKVTQSSRYLVKRTGEKVFLECVQDMDHENMFWYRQDPGLGLRLIYFSYDVKMKEKGDIPEGYSVSREKKERFSLILESASTNQTSMYLCASSKRLAGGPNNEQYFGPGTRLTVT.

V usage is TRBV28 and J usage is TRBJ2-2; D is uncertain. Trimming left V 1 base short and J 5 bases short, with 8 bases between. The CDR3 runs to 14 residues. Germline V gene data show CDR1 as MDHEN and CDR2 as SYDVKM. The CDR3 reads CASSLLAPTGELFF. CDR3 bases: TGTGCCAGCAGTTTATTAGCTCCTACCGGGGAGCTGTTTTTT.

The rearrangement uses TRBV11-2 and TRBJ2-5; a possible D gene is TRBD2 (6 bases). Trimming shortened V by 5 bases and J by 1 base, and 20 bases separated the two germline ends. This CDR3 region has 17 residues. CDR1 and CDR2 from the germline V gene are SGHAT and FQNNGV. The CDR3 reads CASSALSPWRVQETQYF. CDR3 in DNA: TGTGCCAGCAGCGCCTTATCACCGTGGAGGGTCCAAGAGACCCAGTACTTC.